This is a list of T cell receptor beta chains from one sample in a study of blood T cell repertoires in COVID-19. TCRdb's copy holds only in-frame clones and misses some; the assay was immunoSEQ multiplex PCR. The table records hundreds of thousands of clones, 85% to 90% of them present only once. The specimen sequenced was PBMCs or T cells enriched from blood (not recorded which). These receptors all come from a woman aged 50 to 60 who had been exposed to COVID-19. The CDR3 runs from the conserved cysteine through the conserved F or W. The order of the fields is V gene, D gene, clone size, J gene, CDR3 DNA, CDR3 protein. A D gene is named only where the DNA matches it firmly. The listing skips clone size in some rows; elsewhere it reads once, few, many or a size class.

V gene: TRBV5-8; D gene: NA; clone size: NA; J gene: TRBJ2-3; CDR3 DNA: TGTGCCAGCAGGGCCAGACAGGCCACAGATACGCAGTATTTT; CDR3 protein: CASRARQATDTQYF
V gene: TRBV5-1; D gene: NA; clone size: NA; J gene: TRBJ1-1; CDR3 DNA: TGCGCCAGCAGCCTCGGGGTGAACACTGAAGCTTTCTTT; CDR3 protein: CASSLGVNTEAFF
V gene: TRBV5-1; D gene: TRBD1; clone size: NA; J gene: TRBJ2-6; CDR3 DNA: TGCGCCAGCAGCTTGGGGGACAGGGGCCGATCTGGGGCCAACGTCCTGACTTTC; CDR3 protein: CASSLGDRGRSGANVLTF
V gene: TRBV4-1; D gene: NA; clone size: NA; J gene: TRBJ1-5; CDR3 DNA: TGCGCCAGCAGCCATCCTTCCGGGAGGGGCGGCAATCAGCCCCAGCATTTT; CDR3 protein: CASSHPSGRGGNQPQHF
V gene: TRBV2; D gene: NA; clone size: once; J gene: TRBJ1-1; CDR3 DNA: TGTGCCAGCACCGGACAGACAATGTCCACTGAAGCTTTCTTT; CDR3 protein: CASTGQTMSTEAFF
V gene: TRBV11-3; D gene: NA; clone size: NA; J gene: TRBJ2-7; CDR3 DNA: TGTGCCAGCAGCTTAGGGGGCGGCTACTACGAGCAGTACTTC; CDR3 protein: CASSLGGGYYEQYF
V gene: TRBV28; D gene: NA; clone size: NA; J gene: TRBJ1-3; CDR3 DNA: TGTGCCAGCAGTTTGACTCAGGGAAACACCATATATTTT; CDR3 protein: CASSLTQGNTIYF
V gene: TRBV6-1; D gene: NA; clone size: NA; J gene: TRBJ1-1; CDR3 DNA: TGTGCCAGCAGTGAGTTGGGACGTGGGAGGTCGAACACTGAAGCTTTCTTT; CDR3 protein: CASSELGRGRSNTEAFF
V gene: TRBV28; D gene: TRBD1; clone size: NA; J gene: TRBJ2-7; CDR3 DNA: TGTGCCAGCAACATAGGGGGATTAAAAGACAGGGGAGGCGACGAGCAGTACTTC; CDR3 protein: CASNIGGLKDRGGDEQYF
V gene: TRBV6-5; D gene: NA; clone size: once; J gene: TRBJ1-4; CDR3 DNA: TGTGCCGGAAGAACGACAGGCAATGAAAAACTGTTTTTT; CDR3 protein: CAGRTTGNEKLFF
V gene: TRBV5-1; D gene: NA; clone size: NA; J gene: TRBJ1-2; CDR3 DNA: TGCGCCAGCAGCTTGGCCCGGGACAAAGGCGGCTACACCTTC; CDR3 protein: CASSLARDKGGYTF
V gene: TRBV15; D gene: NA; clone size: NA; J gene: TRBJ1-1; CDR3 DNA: TGTGCCACCAGTCCATCCCCTAACAGACCCGGTGGAGCTTTCTTT; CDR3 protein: CATSPSPNRPGGAFF
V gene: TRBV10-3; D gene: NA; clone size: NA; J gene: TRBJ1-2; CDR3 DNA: TGTGCCATCAGCCCCTCGGGGGATGGCTATGGCTACACCTTC; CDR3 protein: CAISPSGDGYGYTF
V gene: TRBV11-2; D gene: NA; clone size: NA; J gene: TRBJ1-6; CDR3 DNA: TGTGCCAGCAGCCAAACAGATAATAATTCACCCCTCCACTTT; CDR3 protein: CASSQTDNNSPLHF
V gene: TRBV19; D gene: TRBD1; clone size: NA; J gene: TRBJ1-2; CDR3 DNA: TGTGCCAGTAACAAGGGACAGTTCTATGGCTACACCTTC; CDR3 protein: CASNKGQFYGYTF
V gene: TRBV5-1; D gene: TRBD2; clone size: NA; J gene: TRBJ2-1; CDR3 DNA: TGCGCCAGCAGCTTGGCAAGCGGAAGCGGGATAAGCTACAATGAGCAGTTCTTC; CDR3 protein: CASSLASGSGISYNEQFF
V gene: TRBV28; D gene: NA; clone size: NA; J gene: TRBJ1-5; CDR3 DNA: TGTGCCAGCAGTTTGGCACAGGGTTTGAATCAGCCCCAGCATTTT; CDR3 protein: CASSLAQGLNQPQHF
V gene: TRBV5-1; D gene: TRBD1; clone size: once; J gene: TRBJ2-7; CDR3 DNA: TGCGCCAGCAGCACGCTACAGGGGACGAAAACCTACGAGCAGTACTTC; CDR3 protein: CASSTLQGTKTYEQYF
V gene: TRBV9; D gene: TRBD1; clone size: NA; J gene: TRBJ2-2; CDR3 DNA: TGTGCCAGCAGGGGGCAGGGGGACACCGGGGAGCTGTTTTTT; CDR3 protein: CASRGQGDTGELFF
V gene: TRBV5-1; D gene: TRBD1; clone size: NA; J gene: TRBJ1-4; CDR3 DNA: TGCGCCAGCAGCTCGGGACAGTTATTAGGTAATGAAAAACTGTTTTTT; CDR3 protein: CASSSGQLLGNEKLFF
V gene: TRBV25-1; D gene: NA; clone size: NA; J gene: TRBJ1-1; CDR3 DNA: TGTGCCAGCAGTGACTTGGAGACAGTAATGGCGACTGAAGCTTTCTTT; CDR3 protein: CASSDLETVMATEAFF
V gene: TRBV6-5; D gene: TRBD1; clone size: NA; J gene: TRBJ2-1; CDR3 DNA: TGTGCCAGCAGTTTCACGGGACAGGGGGTTGATGAGCAGTTCTTC; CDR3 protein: CASSFTGQGVDEQFF
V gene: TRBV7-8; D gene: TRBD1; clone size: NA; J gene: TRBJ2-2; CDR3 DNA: TGTGCCAGCAGCTTCGGGACAGGGTCAGGAGTGGGCACCGGGGAGCTGTTTTTT; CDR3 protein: CASSFGTGSGVGTGELFF
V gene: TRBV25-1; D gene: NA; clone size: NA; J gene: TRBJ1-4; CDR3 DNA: TGTGCCAGCAGTGAACAAGGTCAGGGCTATGAAAAACTGTTTTTT; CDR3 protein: CASSEQGQGYEKLFF
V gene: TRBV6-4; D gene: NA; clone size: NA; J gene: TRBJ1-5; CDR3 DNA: TGTGCCAGCAGTCGACAGTCTCAGCCCCAGCATTTT; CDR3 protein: CASSRQSQPQHF
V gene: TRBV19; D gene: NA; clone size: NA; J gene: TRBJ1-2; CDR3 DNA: TGTGCCAGTAGACGCGGTGGGACTACGGGTGGCTACACCTTC; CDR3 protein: CASRRGGTTGGYTF
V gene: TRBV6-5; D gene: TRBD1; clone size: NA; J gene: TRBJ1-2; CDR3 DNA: TGTGCCAGCAGTTCAAGGACAGGGCTGTGGGGCTACACCTTC; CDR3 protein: CASSSRTGLWGYTF
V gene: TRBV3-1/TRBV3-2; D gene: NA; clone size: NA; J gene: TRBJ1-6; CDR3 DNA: TGTGCCAGCAGCCAAGACAGTTATAATTCACCCCTCCACTTT; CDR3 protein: CASSQDSYNSPLHF
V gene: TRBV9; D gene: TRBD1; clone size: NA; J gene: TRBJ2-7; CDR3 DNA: TGTGCCAGCAGCTCTACAGGGGTCGCCTACGAGCAGTACTTC; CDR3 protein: CASSSTGVAYEQYF
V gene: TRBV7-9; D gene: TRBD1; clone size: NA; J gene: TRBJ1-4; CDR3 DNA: TGTGCCAGCAGCTATTCCGGGACAGGGGATGAAAAACTGTTTTTT; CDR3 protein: CASSYSGTGDEKLFF
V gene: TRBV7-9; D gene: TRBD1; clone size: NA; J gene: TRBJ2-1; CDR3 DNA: TGTGCCAGCACCGGGACAGGGAGGGATGAGCAGTTCTTC; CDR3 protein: CASTGTGRDEQFF
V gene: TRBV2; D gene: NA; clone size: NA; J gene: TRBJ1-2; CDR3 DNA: TGTGCCAGCAGTGAAGAGCAGGACTATGGCTACACCTTC; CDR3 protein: CASSEEQDYGYTF
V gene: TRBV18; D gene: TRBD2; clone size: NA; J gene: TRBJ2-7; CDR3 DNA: TGTGCCAGCTCACCATTGACTAGCGGGGATTACGAGCAGTACTTC; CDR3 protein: CASSPLTSGDYEQYF
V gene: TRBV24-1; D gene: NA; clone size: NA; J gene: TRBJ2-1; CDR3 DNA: TGTGCCACCAGGAGCAGGGGACCTGGGGGAATATTGCAGTTCTTC; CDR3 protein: CATRSRGPGGILQFF
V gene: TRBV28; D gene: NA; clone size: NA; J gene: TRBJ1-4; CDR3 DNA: TGTGCCAGCAGTTTGGGTGGACAAGTTACTGAAAAACTGTTTTTT; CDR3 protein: CASSLGGQVTEKLFF
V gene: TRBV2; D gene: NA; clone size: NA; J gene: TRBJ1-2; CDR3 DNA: TGTGCCAGCAGTCTTCAGGGTAGTGTGTGGTATGGCTACACCTTC; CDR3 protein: CASSLQGSVWYGYTF
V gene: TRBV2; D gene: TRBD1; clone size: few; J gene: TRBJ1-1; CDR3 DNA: TGTGCCAGCAGTGAAGGGACAGGGCTTGGGGTGAACACTGAAGCTTTCTTT; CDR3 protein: CASSEGTGLGVNTEAFF
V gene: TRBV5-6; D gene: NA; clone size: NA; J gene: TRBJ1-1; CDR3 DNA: TGTGCCAGCAGCTTGGTGAATTCGGGGACTGAAGCTTTCTTT; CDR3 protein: CASSLVNSGTEAFF
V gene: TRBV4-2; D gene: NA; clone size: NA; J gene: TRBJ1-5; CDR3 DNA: TGTGCCAGCAGCCAAGATAGAAGGGGCGGTCAGCCCCAGCATTTT; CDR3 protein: CASSQDRRGGQPQHF
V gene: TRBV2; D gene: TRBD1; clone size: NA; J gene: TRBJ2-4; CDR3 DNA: TGTGCCAGCAGTACCGGGACAGGGGGCTGGAAGGCCAAAAACATTCAGTACTTC; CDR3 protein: CASSTGTGGWKAKNIQYF
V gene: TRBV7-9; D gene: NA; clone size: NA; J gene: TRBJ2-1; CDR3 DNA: TGTGCCAGCAGCCCGAGGACAGCCCTTTCCTACAATGAGCAGTTCTTC; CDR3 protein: CASSPRTALSYNEQFF
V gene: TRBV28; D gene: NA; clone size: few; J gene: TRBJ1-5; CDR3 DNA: TGTGCCAGCAGTTTGGGCATCCAGGGTCAGCCCCAGCATTTT; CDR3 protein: CASSLGIQGQPQHF